This T cell receptor beta chain derives from a study of T cell changes during pregnancy in multiple sclerosis (dated by TCRdb to between 2018 and 2020). Background on the whole study: The study examined how the T cell repertoire changed over the course of pregnancy in women with multiple sclerosis.

This clone was counted a single time. Its antigen has not been determined. Base qualities are missing; no much larger clone stands one base away. The method was the immunoSEQ multiplex PCR assay. Entries here come from immuneACCESS through TCRdb and include only in-frame sequences with V and J called. Some clones fail to appear in such tables; in the studies checked, an unresolved V gene covers under half of the shortfall, and the cause of the remainder is unknown. Here the sample has some 100,000 clones; about 94% occur a single time. The ten largest clones capture roughly 1% of the sample. In the germline V gene, CDR1 corresponds to SQVTM and CDR2 to ANQGSEA. Deletion took 6 bases off V and 7 bases off J, with a span of 25 bases between the germline ends. The CDR3 holds 15 amino acids from the cysteine to the phenylalanine. The sequence is cut down to CDR3 DNA, 45 bases in frame from base 1.

The TCR was taken from a female donor with multiple sclerosis, enrolled in a pregnancy study. The material was peripheral blood, obtained before pregnancy. The V and J segments used are TRBV29-1 and TRBJ2-7; TRBD2 is a possible D gene, resting on 6 matching bases. The CDR3 region: CSVTPMAVGSGEQYF. The nucleotide sequence is given as TGCAGCGTCACCCCCATGGCCGTCGGGAGCGGAGAGCAGTACTTC.